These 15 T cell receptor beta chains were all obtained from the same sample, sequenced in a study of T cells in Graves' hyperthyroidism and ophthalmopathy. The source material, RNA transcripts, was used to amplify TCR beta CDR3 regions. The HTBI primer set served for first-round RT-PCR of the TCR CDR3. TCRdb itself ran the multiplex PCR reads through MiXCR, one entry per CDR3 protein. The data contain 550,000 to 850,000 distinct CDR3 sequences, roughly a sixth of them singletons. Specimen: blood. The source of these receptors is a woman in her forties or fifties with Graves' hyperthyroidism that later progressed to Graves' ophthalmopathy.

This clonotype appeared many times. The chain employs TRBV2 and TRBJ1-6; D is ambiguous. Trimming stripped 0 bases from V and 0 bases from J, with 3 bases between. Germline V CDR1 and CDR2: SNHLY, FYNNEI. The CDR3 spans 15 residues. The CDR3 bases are TGTGCCAGCAGTGAAGCCCGCTCCTATAATTCACCCCTCCACTTT. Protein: CASSEARSYNSPLHF.

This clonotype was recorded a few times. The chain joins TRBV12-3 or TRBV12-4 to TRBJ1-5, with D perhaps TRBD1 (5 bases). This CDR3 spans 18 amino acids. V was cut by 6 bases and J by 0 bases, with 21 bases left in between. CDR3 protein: CASSLLLDTRYSNQPQHF. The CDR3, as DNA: TGTGCCAGCAGCCTCTTGCTGGACACCCGATATAGCAATCAGCCCCAGCATTTT.

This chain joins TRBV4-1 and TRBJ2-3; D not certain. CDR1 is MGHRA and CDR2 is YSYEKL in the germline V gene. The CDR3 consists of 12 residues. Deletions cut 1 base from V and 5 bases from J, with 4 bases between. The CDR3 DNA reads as TGCGCCAGCAGCCAAGCAGAAGATACGCAGTATTTT. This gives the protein CASSQAEDTQYF.

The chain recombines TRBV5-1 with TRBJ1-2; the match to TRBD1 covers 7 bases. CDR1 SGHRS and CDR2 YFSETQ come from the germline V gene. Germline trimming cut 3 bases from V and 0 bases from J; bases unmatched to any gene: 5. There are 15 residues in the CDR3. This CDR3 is CASSSGQVANYGYTF. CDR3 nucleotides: TGCGCCAGCAGCTCCGGACAGGTTGCTAACTATGGCTACACCTTC.

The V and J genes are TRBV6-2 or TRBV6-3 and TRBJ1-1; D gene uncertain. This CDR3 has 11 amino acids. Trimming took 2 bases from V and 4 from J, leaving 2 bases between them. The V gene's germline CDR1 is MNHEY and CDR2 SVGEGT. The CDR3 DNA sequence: TGTGCCAGCAGTTACGCCACTGAAGCTTTCTTT. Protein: CASSYATEAFF.

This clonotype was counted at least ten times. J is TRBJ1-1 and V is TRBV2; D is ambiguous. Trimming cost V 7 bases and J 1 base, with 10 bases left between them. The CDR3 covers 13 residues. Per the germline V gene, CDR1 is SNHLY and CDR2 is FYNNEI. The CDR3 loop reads CASTRMRNTEAFF. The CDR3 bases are TGTGCCAGCACGCGTATGAGGAACACTGAAGCTTTCTTT. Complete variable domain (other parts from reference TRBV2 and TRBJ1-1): EPEVTQTPSHQVTQMGQEVILRCVPISNHLYFYWYRQILGQKVEFLVSFYNNEISEKSEIFDDQFSVERPDGSNFTLKIRSTKLEDSAMYFCASTRMRNTEAFFGQGTRLTVV.

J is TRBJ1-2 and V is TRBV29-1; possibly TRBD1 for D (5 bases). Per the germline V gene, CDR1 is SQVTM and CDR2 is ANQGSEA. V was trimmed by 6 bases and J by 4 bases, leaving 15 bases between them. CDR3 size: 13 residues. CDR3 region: CSVARVGGYGYTF. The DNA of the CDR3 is TGCAGCGTGGCCCGGGTCGGGGGCTATGGCTACACCTTC.

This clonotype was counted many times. DNA for the CDR3: TGTGCCAGCAGCCGGGACTTCTATGGCTACACCTTC. Amino acid sequence: CASSRDFYGYTF. The chain links TRBV3-1 to TRBJ1-2; maybe TRBD1 (5 bases). Germline CDR1 LGHDT, CDR2 YNNKEL (reference sequence). The ends were cut back, 4 bases at V and 4 bases at J, with 7 bases in the middle. The CDR3 totals 12 residues. The complete variable domain, with remaining parts taken from reference TRBV3-1 and TRBJ1-2, reads DTAVSQTPKYLVTQMGNDKSIKCEQNLGHDTMYWYKQDSKKFLKIMFSYNNKELIINETVPNRFSPKSPDKAHLNLHINSLELGDSAVYFCASSRDFYGYTFGSGTRLTVV.

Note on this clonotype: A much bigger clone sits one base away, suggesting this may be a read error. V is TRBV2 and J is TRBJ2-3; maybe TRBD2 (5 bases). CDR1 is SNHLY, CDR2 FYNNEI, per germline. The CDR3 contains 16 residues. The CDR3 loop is CASSEALERSTDTRYF. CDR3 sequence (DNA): TGTGCCAGCAGTGAAGCGCTTGAGCGGAGCACAGATACGCGGTATTTT.

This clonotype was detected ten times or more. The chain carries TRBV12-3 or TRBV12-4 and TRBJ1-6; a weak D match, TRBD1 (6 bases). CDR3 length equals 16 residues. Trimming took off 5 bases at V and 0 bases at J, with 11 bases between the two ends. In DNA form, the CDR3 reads TGTGCCAGCAGTCCGGACAGCAGCTCCTATAATTCACCCCTCCACTTT. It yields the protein CASSPDSSSYNSPLHF.

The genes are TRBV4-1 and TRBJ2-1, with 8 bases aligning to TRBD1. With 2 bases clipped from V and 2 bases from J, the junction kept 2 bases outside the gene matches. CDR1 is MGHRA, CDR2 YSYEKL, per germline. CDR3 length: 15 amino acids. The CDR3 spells CASSQLDRAYNEQFF. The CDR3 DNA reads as TGCGCCAGCAGCCAACTGGACAGGGCCTACAATGAGCAGTTCTTC.

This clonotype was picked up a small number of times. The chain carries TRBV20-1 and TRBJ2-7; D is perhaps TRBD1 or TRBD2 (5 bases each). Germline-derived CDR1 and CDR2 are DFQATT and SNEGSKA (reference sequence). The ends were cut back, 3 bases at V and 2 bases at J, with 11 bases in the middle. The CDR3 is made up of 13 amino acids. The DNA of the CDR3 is TGCAGTGCTAGCATGGGACGGGCCTACGAGCAGTACTTC. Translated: CSASMGRAYEQYF.

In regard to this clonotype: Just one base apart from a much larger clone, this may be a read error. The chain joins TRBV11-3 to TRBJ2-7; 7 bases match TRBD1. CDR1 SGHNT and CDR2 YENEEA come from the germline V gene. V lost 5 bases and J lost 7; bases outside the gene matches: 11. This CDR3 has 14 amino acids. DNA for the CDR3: TGTGCCAGCAGCACCGGACAGGCTCCTGGAGAGCAGTACTTC. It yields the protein CASSTGQAPGEQYF.

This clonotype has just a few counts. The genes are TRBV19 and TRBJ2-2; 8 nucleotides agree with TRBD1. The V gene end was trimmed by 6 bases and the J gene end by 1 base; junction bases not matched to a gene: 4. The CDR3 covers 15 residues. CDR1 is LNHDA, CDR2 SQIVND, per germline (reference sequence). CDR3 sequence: CASRHGQGNTGELFF. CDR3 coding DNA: TGTGCCAGTAGGCACGGACAGGGGAACACCGGGGAGCTGTTTTTT.

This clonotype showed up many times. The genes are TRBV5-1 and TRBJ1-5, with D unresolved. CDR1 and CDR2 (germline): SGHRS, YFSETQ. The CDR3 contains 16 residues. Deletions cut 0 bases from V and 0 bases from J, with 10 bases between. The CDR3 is CASSLGAGHSNQPQHF. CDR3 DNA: TGCGCCAGCAGCTTGGGGGCAGGCCATAGCAATCAGCCCCAGCATTTT.